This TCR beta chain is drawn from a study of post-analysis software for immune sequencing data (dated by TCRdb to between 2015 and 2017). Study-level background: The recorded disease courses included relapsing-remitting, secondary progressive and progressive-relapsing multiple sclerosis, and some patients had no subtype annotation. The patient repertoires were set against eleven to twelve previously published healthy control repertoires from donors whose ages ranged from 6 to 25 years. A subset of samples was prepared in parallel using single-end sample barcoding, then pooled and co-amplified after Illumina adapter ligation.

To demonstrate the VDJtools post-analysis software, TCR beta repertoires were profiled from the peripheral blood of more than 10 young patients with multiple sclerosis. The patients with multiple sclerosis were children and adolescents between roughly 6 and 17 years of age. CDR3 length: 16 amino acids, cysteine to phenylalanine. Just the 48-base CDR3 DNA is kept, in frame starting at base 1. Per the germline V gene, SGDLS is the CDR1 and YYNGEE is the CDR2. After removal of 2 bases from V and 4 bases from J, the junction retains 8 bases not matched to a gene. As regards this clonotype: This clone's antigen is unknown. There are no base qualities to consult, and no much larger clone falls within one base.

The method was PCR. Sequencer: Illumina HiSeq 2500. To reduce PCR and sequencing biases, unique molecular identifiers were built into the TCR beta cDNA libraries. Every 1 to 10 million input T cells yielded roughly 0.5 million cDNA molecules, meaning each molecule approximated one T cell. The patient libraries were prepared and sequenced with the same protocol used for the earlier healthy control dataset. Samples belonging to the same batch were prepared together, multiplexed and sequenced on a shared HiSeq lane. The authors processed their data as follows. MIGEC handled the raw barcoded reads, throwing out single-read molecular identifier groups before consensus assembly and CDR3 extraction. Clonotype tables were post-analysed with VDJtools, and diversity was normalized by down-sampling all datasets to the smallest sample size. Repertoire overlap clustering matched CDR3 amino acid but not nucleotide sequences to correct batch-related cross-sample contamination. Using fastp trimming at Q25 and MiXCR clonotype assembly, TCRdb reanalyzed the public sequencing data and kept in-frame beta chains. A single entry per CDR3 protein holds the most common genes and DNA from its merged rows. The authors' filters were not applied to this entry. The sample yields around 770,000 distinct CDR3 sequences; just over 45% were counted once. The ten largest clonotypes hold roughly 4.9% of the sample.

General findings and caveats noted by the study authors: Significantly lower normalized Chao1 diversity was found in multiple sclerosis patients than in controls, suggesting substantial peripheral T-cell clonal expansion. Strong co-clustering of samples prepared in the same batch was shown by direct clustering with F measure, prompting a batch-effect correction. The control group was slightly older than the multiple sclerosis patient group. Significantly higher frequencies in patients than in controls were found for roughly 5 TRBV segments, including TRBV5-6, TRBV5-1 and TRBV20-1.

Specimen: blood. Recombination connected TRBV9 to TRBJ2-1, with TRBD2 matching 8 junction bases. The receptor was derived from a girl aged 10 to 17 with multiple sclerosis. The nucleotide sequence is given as TGTGCCAGCAGCGTGGGAGACGGGGGGGGGTACAATGAGCAGTTCTTC. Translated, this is CASSVGDGGGYNEQFF.